This T cell receptor (beta chain) originates from a study of blood T cell repertoires in COVID-19. In the study overall: Sources were T cells, B-cell-depleted T cells, or PBMCs; the material itself was cDNA or gDNA.

The CDR3 loop spans 16 amino acids. The germline V gene encodes CDR1 LNHDA and CDR2 SQIVND (reference sequence). With V trimmed by 3 bases and J by 5 bases, 7 bases remained unmatched. In the study's own analysis: Reference gene primer amplification gave nucleated cell count estimates. The table came from immunoSEQ multiplex PCR; TCRdb's copy has only in-frame clones and leaves some out. V and J calls and clone size are given by that table; D and trimming were obtained from the DNA. The top ten clones hold under 2.5% of a sample with roughly 280,000 clones, less than 90% of them seen once. This receptor was taken from a man under 40 with active or convalescent COVID-19. The chain links TRBV19 to TRBJ1-6; 7 nucleotides agree with TRBD1. Sequences were obtained from peripheral blood. The CDR3 loop reads CASSIDRELDNSPLHF. As DNA, the CDR3 is TGTGCCAGTAGTATTGACAGGGAGTTGGATAATTCACCCCTCCACTTT.